Below, 27 T cell receptor beta chains from the same sample are listed, as sequenced in a study of Graves' ophthalmopathy and Graves' hyperthyroidism listed by TCRdb under 2018. The sequencer listed for this sample is Illumina HiSeq 2000. For repertoire sequencing, TCR beta CDR3 regions were amplified from RNA transcripts. The first round of RT-PCR was done with HTBI primers and the Qiagen OneStep RT-PCR kit, and was followed by a second round of multiplex PCR, then size selection and purification. Clones were called with MiXCR by TCRdb after fastp trimmed the public reads at Q25, and only in-frame beta chains were retained. Each CDR3 protein appears once, grouped with its most common genes and DNA. The sample table records almost 750,000 distinct CDR3 sequences; approximately 40% of these occur just once. 44% of the sample rests with the top ten. The specimen was peripheral blood. These receptors all come from an adult man with Graves' ophthalmopathy.

The gene calls are TRBV14 and TRBJ2-1; the match to TRBD2 covers 9 bases. Trimming at V came to 7 bases and at J to 0 bases, leaving 13 bases not matched to a gene. The CDR3 has 18 residues. Germline CDR1 is SGHDN and CDR2 is FVKESK. The CDR3 spells CASTPKTSGVSSYNEQFF. As DNA, the CDR3 is TGTGCCAGCACACCCAAGACTAGCGGTGTCAGCTCCTACAATGAGCAGTTCTTC.

A few counts support this clonotype. The chain joins TRBV12-3 or TRBV12-4 to TRBJ1-6; TRBD1 aligns across 8 bases. With V trimmed by 2 bases and J by 8 bases, 8 bases remained unmatched. The CDR3 runs 16 residues. The CDR3 spells CASSLFGQGADSPLHF. CDR3 nucleotide sequence: TGTGCCAGCAGTTTATTTGGACAGGGTGCGGATTCACCCCTCCACTTT.

This clonotype was counted a few times. The V gene is TRBV7-9, the J gene TRBJ2-5; 9 bases line up with TRBD2. CDR1 and CDR2 from the germline V gene are SEHNR and FQNEAQ (reference sequence). The J segment lost 4 bases and the V segment lost 4 bases, leaving 7 bases of the junction unmatched. The CDR3 is 15 amino acids. CDR3 sequence (DNA): TGTGCCAGCAGCTCGGGACTAGCTTTGGTAGAGACCCAGTACTTC. Its protein is CASSSGLALVETQYF. The full variable domain, its missing parts supplied by reference TRBV7-9 and TRBJ2-5, is DTGVSQNPRHKITKRGQNVTFRCDPISEHNRLYWYRQTLGQGPEFLTYFQNEAQLEKSRLLSDRFSAERPKGSFSTLEIQRTEQGDSAMYLCASSSGLALVETQYFGPGTRLLVL.

This clonotype was counted many times. This chain joins TRBV15 and TRBJ1-2; the D is unclear. The CDR3 is 13 residues long. The germline V gene has CDR1 LNHNV and CDR2 YYDKDF (reference sequence). V was shortened by 1 base and J by 6 bases, with 9 bases between the two germline ends. Here the CDR3 DNA reads TGTGCCACCAGCAGAGCCCTTGGGAATGGCTACACCTTC. Translating it yields CATSRALGNGYTF.

This rearrangement joins TRBV29-1 to TRBJ2-7; D tentatively reads TRBD1 or TRBD2 (6 bases each). This CDR3 spans 14 amino acids. Germline values: CDR1 SQVTM, CDR2 ANQGSEA. V was shortened by 2 bases and J by 2 bases, with 13 bases between the two germline ends. The CDR3 spells CSVELGGSPYEQYF. The DNA for the CDR3 is TGCAGCGTTGAACTGGGGGGCAGCCCCTACGAGCAGTACTTC.

The chain carries TRBV10-3 and TRBJ2-2, with D perhaps being TRBD1 or TRBD2 (5 bases each). The V gene's germline CDR1 is ENHRY and CDR2 SYGVKD. CDR3 length equals 17 residues. Trimming shortened V by 1 base and J by 3 bases, and 15 bases separated the two germline ends. CDR3 in amino acids: CAISEFSGGTHTGELFF. CDR3 nucleotides: TGTGCCATCAGTGAGTTTTCTGGGGGAACGCACACCGGGGAGCTGTTTTTT.

This clonotype was recorded many times. This sequence joins TRBV2 and TRBJ1-5; 9 positions agree with TRBD1. J gave up 11 bases and V 2 bases, and 13 bases lay outside the gene matches. Germline V CDR1 and CDR2: SNHLY, FYNNEI. CDR3 length: 16 amino acids. CDR3 in amino acids: CASSEQRWDRDGAQHF. CDR3 DNA sequence: TGTGCCAGCAGTGAACAAAGATGGGACAGGGATGGGGCCCAGCATTTT.

This chain uses TRBV27 with TRBJ1-2, with 7 bases matching TRBD1. The CDR3 covers 17 residues. J gave up 5 bases and V 3 bases, and 15 bases lay outside the gene matches. Germline V gene data show CDR1 as MNHEY and CDR2 as SMNVEV (reference sequence). The CDR3 is CASSFLGTAPKGYGYTF. CDR3 nucleotide sequence: TGTGCCAGCAGTTTCCTCGGGACAGCTCCGAAGGGGTATGGCTACACCTTC.

This clonotype was recorded a few times. The rearrangement joins TRBV9 to TRBJ2-7; D is uncertain. CDR1 and CDR2 from the germline V gene are SGDLS and YYNGEE. The CDR3 is 15 amino acids. V lost 0 bases and J lost 3, with 13 bases in between. The CDR3 spells CASSVAAQSIYEQYF. CDR3 DNA sequence: TGTGCCAGCAGCGTAGCTGCACAGAGCATCTACGAGCAGTACTTC. Drawing the rest from reference TRBV9 and TRBJ2-7, the complete variable domain is DSGVTQTPKHLITATGQRVTLRCSPRSGDLSVYWYQQSLDQGLQFLIQYYNGEERAKGNILERFSAQQFPDLHSELNLSSLELGDSALYFCASSVAAQSIYEQYFGPGTRLTVT.

Remarks on this clonotype: Germline is not matched at one junction end, which may reflect a read error. V usage is TRBV24-1 and J usage is TRBJ1-5; TRBD1 matches 7 bases. The CDR3 has 15 residues. Germline CDR1 KGHDR, CDR2 SFDVKD. The CDR3 region has the DNA TGTGCCAGCAGTTTATACAAGGGGGCGGATCAGCCCCAGCATTTT. Protein sequence: CASSLYKGADQPQHF.

The genes are TRBV7-9 and TRBJ1-4; 10 bases align to TRBD1. Germline assignment: CDR1 SEHNR and CDR2 FQNEAQ (reference sequence). This CDR3 region has 14 residues. After removal of 5 bases from V and 8 bases from J, the junction contained 5 bases not matched to a gene. The CDR3 spells CASSRQGAGEKLFF. CDR3 DNA sequence: TGTGCCAGCAGCCGACAGGGGGCGGGCGAAAAACTGTTTTTT.

Many counts were recorded for this clonotype. One end of the junction is discordant with germline, which a read error may explain. The V and J genes are TRBV12-3 or TRBV12-4 and TRBJ1-1, with no clear D. This CDR3 is 13 amino acids long. The CDR3 sequence is CASSFRANTEAFF. CDR3 in DNA: TGTGCCAGTAGTTTTCGAGCGAACACTGAAGCTTTCTTT.

The rearrangement uses TRBV11-2 and TRBJ2-7; 13 nucleotides agree with TRBD2. The CDR3 sequence is 15 residues long. Germline values: CDR1 SGHAT, CDR2 FQNNGV. CDR3 in DNA: TGTGCTACCGGACTAGCGGGGGCCCTAAGCTACGAGCAGTACTTC. Amino acid sequence: CATGLAGALSYEQYF.

A few counts support this clonotype. The chain joins TRBV7-9 to TRBJ2-5, with TRBD1 matching 7 bases. V was pared by 5 bases and J by 5 bases, with 11 bases of the junction left unmatched. Germline V CDR1 and CDR2: SEHNR, FQNEAQ (reference sequence). This CDR3 comprises 15 residues. The CDR3: CASSLRTGGRETQYF. CDR3 DNA: TGTGCCAGCAGCCTTCGGACAGGCGGGCGGGAGACCCAGTACTTC.

This sequence joins TRBV20-1 and TRBJ2-7, with TRBD2 matching over 7 bases. V was pared by 4 bases and J by 3 bases, with 6 bases of the junction left unmatched. CDR1 and CDR2 from the germline V gene are DFQATT and SNEGSKA (reference sequence). The CDR3 extends over 13 amino acids. CDR3 sequence reads: CSATGTKNYEQYF. The CDR3 DNA is TGCAGTGCTACCGGGACTAAAAACTACGAGCAGTACTTC.

This clonotype came up many times. The rearrangement uses TRBV2 and TRBJ1-3, with D unresolved. V lost 2 bases and J 2 bases, leaving 10 bases between the germline ends. CDR3 size: 15 residues. CDR1 is SNHLY, CDR2 FYNNEI, per germline. CDR3 loop: CASSETGPTGNTIYF. CDR3 nucleotides: TGTGCCAGCAGTGAAACGGGTCCCACTGGAAACACCATATATTTT.

This clonotype was recorded a few times. The chain links TRBV20-1 to TRBJ1-6; 12 bases align to TRBD1. The V and J ends lost 3 bases and 14 bases, in that order; junction bases with no gene match: 11. The CDR3 has 15 amino acids. The germline CDR1 and CDR2 sequences are DFQATT and SNEGSKA (reference sequence). The CDR3 DNA is TGCAGTGCTAGGGGACAGGGGGCCGCCGATAGAACCCTCCACTTT. This gives the protein CSARGQGAADRTLHF.

In its sample, this clonotype was seen many times. The chain joins TRBV9 to TRBJ2-7; tentatively, D is TRBD1 (6 bases). This CDR3 spans 13 amino acids. V was cut by 0 bases and J by 8 bases, with 12 bases left in between. Germline loops: CDR1 SGDLS, CDR2 YYNGEE. The CDR3 sequence: CASSVEGWGQQYF. In nucleotides, the CDR3 is TGTGCCAGCAGCGTAGAAGGATGGGGGCAGCAGTACTTC.

The chain uses TRBV2 and TRBJ2-7, with 8 positions matching TRBD1. Trimming cost V 6 bases and J 0 bases; bases outside gene matches: 7. There are 15 residues in the CDR3. CDR1 and CDR2 from the germline V gene are SNHLY and FYNNEI. The CDR3, as DNA: TGTGCCAGCAGGGGCCGGGACAGGCACTCCTACGAGCAGTACTTC. It codes for CASRGRDRHSYEQYF. Together with reference TRBV2 and TRBJ2-7, the CDR3 gives the full variable domain: EPEVTQTPSHQVTQMGQEVILRCVPISNHLYFYWYRQILGQKVEFLVSFYNNEISEKSEIFDDQFSVERPDGSNFTLKIRSTKLEDSAMYFCASRGRDRHSYEQYFGPGTRLTVT.

This chain joins TRBV9 and TRBJ2-5, with TRBD2 identical over 7 bases. CDR1 is SGDLS, CDR2 YYNGEE, per germline. This CDR3 has 17 residues. V lost 4 bases to trimming and J lost 4 bases; unmatched junction nucleotides: 16. CDR3 sequence (DNA): TGTGCCAGCAGCCAAGGCTTTGAGGGAGCGGGAAGAGAGACCCAGTACTTC. Its protein product is CASSQGFEGAGRETQYF. The full variable domain, in which reference TRBV9 and TRBJ2-5 provide the parts outside the CDR3, is DSGVTQTPKHLITATGQRVTLRCSPRSGDLSVYWYQQSLDQGLQFLIQYYNGEERAKGNILERFSAQQFPDLHSELNLSSLELGDSALYFCASSQGFEGAGRETQYFGPGTRLLVL.

Note on this clonotype: One end of the junction fails to match germline, which may point to a read error. This chain uses TRBV9 with TRBJ2-6; 7 bases map to TRBD1. CDR3 length: 15 amino acids. The germline V gene has CDR1 SGDLS and CDR2 YYNGEE. The CDR3 reads CASSRTGSGTNVLTF. The DNA for the CDR3 is TGTGCCAGCAGCCGGACAGGCTCTGGGACCAACGTCCTGACTTTC.

This clonotype was counted once. The J gene is TRBJ1-6, the V gene TRBV25-1; no firm D call. Germline lookup yields CDR1 MGHDK and CDR2 SYGVNS. The CDR3 is made up of 14 amino acids. V was cut by 0 bases and J by 6 bases, with 6 bases left in between. The CDR3 loop reads CASSEYGSNSPLHF. CDR3 DNA: TGTGCCAGCAGTGAATACGGCAGTAATTCACCCCTCCACTTT.

The chain combines TRBV12-3 or TRBV12-4 with TRBJ2-5; D is perhaps TRBD2 (5 bases). Trimming stripped 2 bases from V and 4 bases from J, with 17 bases between. The CDR3 runs to 16 residues. This CDR3 reads CASSLSLGIGGETQYF. CDR3 nucleotide sequence: TGTGCCAGCAGTTTAAGTCTCGGGATTGGAGGAGAGACCCAGTACTTC.

The sample holds a few counts of this clonotype. The junction and the germline gene differ at one end; a read error may be behind it. The gene calls are TRBV2 and TRBJ2-5, with 14 bases matching TRBD2. The germline V gene encodes CDR1 SNHLY and CDR2 FYNNEI. This CDR3 region has 14 residues. As DNA, the CDR3 is TGTGCCAGCAGTCTTAGGACTAGCGGGGGGCCCCTGAACTTC. It specifies CASSLRTSGGPLNF.

In its sample, this clonotype was seen many times. The rearrangement links TRBV5-1 to TRBJ1-1, with 7 nucleotides matching TRBD1. CDR3 length: 15 residues. V gave up 6 bases and J gave up 4 bases; unmatched junction bases: 12. The germline CDR1 and CDR2 sequences are SGHRS and YFSETQ. The CDR3 DNA sequence: TGCGCCAGCAATCCTACAGGGGCGGAGAGCACTGAAGCTTTCTTT. Amino acid sequence: CASNPTGAESTEAFF.

Here the CDR3 reads CASSVREANTGELFF. CDR3 in DNA: TGTGCCAGCAGCGTTCGGGAGGCGAACACCGGGGAGCTGTTTTTT. This chain links TRBV7-7 with TRBJ2-2; 7 positions agree with TRBD2. This CDR3 comprises 15 residues. In germline, CDR1 is SSHAT, CDR2 FNYEAQ (reference sequence). V lost 5 bases and J lost 0; bases outside the gene matches: 3.

This clonotype was detected ten times or more. This chain uses TRBV20-1 with TRBJ1-5, with 7 bases that match TRBD1. Germline V gene sequence: CDR1 DFQATT, CDR2 SNEGSKA (reference sequence). The CDR3 has 13 residues. V shed 4 bases, J shed 7 bases, and the junction held 7 bases outside the gene matches. The CDR3 here is CSATTGVRQPQHF. In nucleotides, the CDR3 is TGCAGTGCTACCACAGGGGTAAGGCAGCCCCAGCATTTT.